This paragraph reports one T cell receptor beta chain. Antigen: not known. Investigators isolated RNA and reverse transcribed it into cDNA to act as the sequencing template. Repertoires were generated with immunoSEQ multiplex PCR, while TCRdb's copy carries only in-frame clones and drops some. The repertoire holds about 190,000 clones, with 50% to 60% as singletons. These data are taken from a study of CD8+ T cells in alopecia areata. CDR3 size: 11 residues. The germline V and J ends were trimmed by 5 bases and 6 bases, with 11 bases remaining between them. The germline CDR1 and CDR2 sequences are DFQATT and SNEGSKA (reference sequence). Treatment reported: oral pan-JAK inhibitor, 5-10 mg twice daily. Study-level findings and limits: Among the top 100, expanded CD8+ clones, as well as scalp clonality, were significantly decreased by tofacitinib.

V and J are TRBV20-1 and TRBJ2-7; no clear D. The TCR sequence derives from a human donor with alopecia areata. This material consisted of CD4+ T cells sorted from blood, taken at week 4, from a patient treated with tofacitinib. Here the CDR3 DNA reads TGCAGTGCTGTCGATTCCCGCGAGCAGTACTTC. Translating gives CSAVDSREQYF.